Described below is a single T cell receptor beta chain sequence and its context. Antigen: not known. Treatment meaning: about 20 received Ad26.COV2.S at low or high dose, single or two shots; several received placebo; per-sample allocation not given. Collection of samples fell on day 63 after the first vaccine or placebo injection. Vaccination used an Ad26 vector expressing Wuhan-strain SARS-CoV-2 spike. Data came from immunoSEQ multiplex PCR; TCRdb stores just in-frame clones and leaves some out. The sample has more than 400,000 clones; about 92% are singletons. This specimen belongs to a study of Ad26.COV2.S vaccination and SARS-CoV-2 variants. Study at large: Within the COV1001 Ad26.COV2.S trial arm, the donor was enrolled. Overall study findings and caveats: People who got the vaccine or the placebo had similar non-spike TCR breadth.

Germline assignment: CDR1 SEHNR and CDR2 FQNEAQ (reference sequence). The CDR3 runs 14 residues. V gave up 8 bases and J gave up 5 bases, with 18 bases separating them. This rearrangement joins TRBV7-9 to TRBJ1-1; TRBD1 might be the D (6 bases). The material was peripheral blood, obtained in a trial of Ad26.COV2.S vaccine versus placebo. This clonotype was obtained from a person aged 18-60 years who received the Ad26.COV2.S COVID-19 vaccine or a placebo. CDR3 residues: CASGGDTLGTEAFF. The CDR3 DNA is TGTGCCAGCGGGGGGGACACCCTCGGGACTGAAGCTTTCTTT. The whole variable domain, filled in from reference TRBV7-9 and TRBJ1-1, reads DTGVSQNPRHKITKRGQNVTFRCDPISEHNRLYWYRQTLGQGPEFLTYFQNEAQLEKSRLLSDRFSAERPKGSFSTLEIQRTEQGDSAMYLCASGGDTLGTEAFFGQGTRLTVV.